A single T cell receptor (beta chain) is shown here with its context. The CDR3 consists of 14 residues. Germline V gives CDR1 SGHNT, CDR2 YENEEA. The V and J ends lost 5 bases and 5 bases, in that order; junction bases with no gene match: 6. The table came from immunoSEQ multiplex PCR; TCRdb's copy has only in-frame clones and leaves some out. Of approximately 94,000 clones in the sample, 90% to 96% were seen once. This specimen comes from a study of technical replicates of blood from a few donors. The source of this sequence is a human donor in good health. This sequence joins TRBV11-3 and TRBJ2-5; 9 bases are shared with TRBD1. Sequencing was carried out using T cells isolated from PBMCs. In DNA, the CDR3 is TGTGCCAGCAGCCCCGGGACAGGGAGGGAGACCCAGTACTTC. Translating gives CASSPGTGRETQYF.